The 18 T cell receptor beta chains reported below all come from one sample, sequenced in a study of PD-L1 blockade in urothelial cancer. This sample's time point: pretreatment peripheral blood. The assay was immunoSEQ multiplex PCR, and TCRdb's table has in-frame clones only and misses some. The sample has 70,000 to 95,000 clones; about four fifths are singletons. This material consisted of PBMCs, taken around atezolizumab (anti-PD-L1) treatment. These receptors all come from a man in his sixties with urothelial cancer.

This clone was seen a handful of times. The chain has TRBV7-2 and TRBJ1-6; no clear D. V lost 1 base, J lost 10 bases, and 8 bases lay in between. The CDR3 loop spans 13 amino acids. Germline V CDR1 and CDR2: SGHTA, FQGNSA. The DNA for the CDR3 is TGTGCCAGCAGCTTAGTGGTGGGCTCACCCCTCCACTTT. Protein: CASSLVVGSPLHF.

The CDR3 loop is CASSLSGGETQYF. The DNA of the CDR3 is TGCGCCAGCAGCTTGTCAGGGGGAGAGACCCAGTACTTC. This chain uses TRBV5-1 with TRBJ2-5; 7 positions match TRBD1. The CDR3 consists of 13 residues. J lost 4 bases, V lost 1 base, and 1 base had no gene match. The germline gives CDR1 SGHRS, CDR2 YFSETQ.

This chain connects TRBV30 to TRBJ1-1, with 9 bases aligning to TRBD1. Unmatched junction bases numbered 9, after V lost 8 bases and J lost 5 bases. The germline V gene has CDR1 GTSNPN and CDR2 SVGIG (reference sequence). The CDR3 runs 13 residues. The CDR3 sequence is CASRGTGKTEAFF. The DNA for the CDR3 is TGTGCCAGCCGAGGGACAGGGAAAACTGAAGCTTTCTTT.

This clone was seen just once. V is TRBV7-2 and J is TRBJ1-1; D unresolved. The CDR3 runs to 13 residues. Germline CDR1 and CDR2: SGHTA and FQGNSA. V lost 6 bases to trimming and J lost 1 base, with 9 bases between them. The CDR3 sequence: CASRISRNTEAFF. The CDR3 region has the DNA TGTGCCAGCAGGATAAGTAGGAACACTGAAGCTTTCTTT.

The chain joins TRBV30 to TRBJ1-6; TRBD1 agrees at 7 bases. The CDR3 is 14 residues long. J gave up 9 bases and V 2 bases, and 7 bases lay outside the gene matches. CDR1 is GTSNPN and CDR2 is SVGIG in the germline V gene (reference sequence). The CDR3 DNA sequence: TGTGCCTGGAGTCTTAAACAGGGGACTTCACCCCTCCACTTT. It encodes CAWSLKQGTSPLHF.

The chain carries TRBV27 and TRBJ2-3, with TRBD2 as a possible D gene (6 bases). Trimming left V 4 bases short and J 11 bases short, with 16 bases between. This CDR3 region has 13 residues. Germline-derived CDR1 and CDR2 are MNHEY and SMNVEV (reference sequence). As DNA, the CDR3 is TGTGCCAGCAGTTCACTAGTGGGGGGAGGGCAGTATTTT. Encoded protein: CASSSLVGGGQYF.

CDR3 amino acids: CASSNYRETGYTF. In nucleotides, the CDR3 is TGTGCCAGTAGTAACTACCGGGAGACTGGCTACACCTTC. The chain joins TRBV19 to TRBJ1-2; D is unresolved. CDR3 length: 13 residues. The germline V gene has CDR1 LNHDA and CDR2 SQIVND (reference sequence). The V and J ends lost 4 bases and 7 bases respectively, with 13 bases between them. The complete variable domain, with remaining parts taken from reference TRBV19 and TRBJ1-2, reads DGGITQSPKYLFRKEGQNVTLSCEQNLNHDAMYWYRQDPGQGLRLIYYSQIVNDFQKGDIAEGYSVSREKKESFPLTVTSAQKNPTAFYLCASSNYRETGYTFGSGTRLTVV.

V and J are TRBV23-1 and TRBJ1-3, with D unclear. TRBV23-1 falls under the ORF class, with uncertain function. This CDR3 is 20 amino acids long. Trimming pared 0 bases from V and 0 bases from J, leaving 21 bases between. CDR3 amino acids: CASSQSQAGCGCFSGNTIYF. The CDR3 nucleotides are TGCGCCAGCAGTCAATCGCAGGCAGGATGCGGGTGTTTCTCTGGAAACACCATATATTTT.

The rearrangement uses TRBV7-9 and TRBJ2-6; 8 bases line up with TRBD1. CDR1 is SEHNR and CDR2 is FQNEAQ in the germline V gene (reference sequence). This CDR3 is 17 amino acids long. V was pared by 4 bases and J by 2 bases, with 7 bases of the junction left unmatched. This CDR3 reads CASSSLTGVAGANVLTF. CDR3 DNA: TGTGCCAGCAGCTCCCTGACAGGGGTTGCTGGGGCCAACGTCCTGACTTTC.

This chain links TRBV6-1 with TRBJ2-1; 7 bases are shared with TRBD1. V dropped 5 bases and J dropped 12; count of bases not matched to a gene: 7. Germline V gene data show CDR1 as MNHNS and CDR2 as SASEGT. The CDR3 is 12 amino acids. In DNA form, the CDR3 reads TGTGCCAGCAGTCAAGGGACAGTTAGGCAGTTCTTC. Translated, it gives CASSQGTVRQFF.

The rearrangement joins TRBV28 to TRBJ2-7; the match to TRBD2 covers 12 bases. CDR3 length: 14 amino acids. CDR1 and CDR2 from the germline V gene are MDHEN and SYDVKM. With V trimmed by 5 bases and J by 6 bases, 5 bases remained unmatched. The CDR3 region is CASSRGLAGREQYF. CDR3 sequence (DNA): TGTGCCAGCAGTCGTGGACTAGCGGGACGCGAGCAGTACTTC.

This chain joins TRBV4-2 and TRBJ1-1; tentatively, D is TRBD1 (5 bases). Trimming removed 0 bases at V and 10 bases at J, with 15 bases between. The CDR3 covers 14 residues. Germline CDR1 reads LGHNA; CDR2 reads YNFKEQ. Here the CDR3 reads CASSQDMAGYAAFF. CDR3 in DNA: TGTGCCAGCAGCCAAGATATGGCAGGGTATGCAGCTTTCTTT.

The chain combines TRBV27 with TRBJ1-1, with D possibly matching TRBD1 (5 bases). Trimming took 3 bases from V and 4 from J, leaving 9 bases between them. CDR1 MNHEY and CDR2 SMNVEV come from the germline V gene (reference sequence). This CDR3 spans 13 amino acids. CDR3 nucleotides: TGTGCCAGCAGTTTTTACGGGGGCACTGAAGCTTTCTTT. This encodes CASSFYGGTEAFF.

In this sample, this clone turned up once. The chain links TRBV27 to TRBJ1-1, with TRBD1 as a possible D gene (6 bases). V shed 5 bases and J shed 1 base, with 14 bases lying between them. The CDR3 runs to 15 residues. CDR1 MNHEY and CDR2 SMNVEV come from the germline V gene (reference sequence). The chain's CDR3 is CASSQAPGANTEAFF. In nucleotides, the CDR3 is TGTGCCAGCAGTCAAGCCCCAGGGGCGAACACTGAAGCTTTCTTT.

In its sample, this clone was seen once. The V call is TRBV28, the J call TRBJ1-2, with D uncertain. Germline V gene lookup returns CDR1 MDHEN and CDR2 SYDVKM. This CDR3 region has 12 residues. Trimming stripped 5 bases from V and 3 bases from J, with 7 bases between. In DNA, the CDR3 is TGTGCCAGCAGTGATAGCGACTATGGCTACACCTTC. Its protein is CASSDSDYGYTF.

This chain uses TRBV5-8 with TRBJ2-7; 10 bases agree with TRBD1. Germline loops: CDR1 SGHTS, CDR2 YDEGEE. Trimming cost V 4 bases and J 0 bases; bases outside gene matches: 7. This CDR3 contains 16 residues. CDR3 coding DNA: TGTGCCAGCAGCATACCTTGGACAGGGGGCTCCTACGAGCAGTACTTC. Translating it yields CASSIPWTGGSYEQYF.

This chain joins TRBV19 and TRBJ2-5, with a tentative D call TRBD2 (6 bases). CDR1 and CDR2 (germline): LNHDA, SQIVND (reference sequence). The CDR3 sequence is 16 residues long. The V and J ends lost 2 bases and 4 bases respectively, with 17 bases between them. The CDR3 DNA is TGTGCCAGTAGTATACAAGGCAGGGAGGCAGCAGAGACCCAGTACTTC. Translation: CASSIQGREAAETQYF.

This chain joins TRBV4-3 and TRBJ2-3, with 7 nucleotides matching TRBD1. Losses at the gene ends were 1 base for V and 3 bases for J; bases not matched to a gene: 4. In germline, CDR1 is LGHNA, CDR2 YSLEER. This CDR3 is 15 amino acids long. The CDR3 here is CASSQGQGFTDTQYF. For the CDR3, the DNA is TGCGCCAGCAGCCAAGGACAGGGTTTTACAGATACGCAGTATTTT.